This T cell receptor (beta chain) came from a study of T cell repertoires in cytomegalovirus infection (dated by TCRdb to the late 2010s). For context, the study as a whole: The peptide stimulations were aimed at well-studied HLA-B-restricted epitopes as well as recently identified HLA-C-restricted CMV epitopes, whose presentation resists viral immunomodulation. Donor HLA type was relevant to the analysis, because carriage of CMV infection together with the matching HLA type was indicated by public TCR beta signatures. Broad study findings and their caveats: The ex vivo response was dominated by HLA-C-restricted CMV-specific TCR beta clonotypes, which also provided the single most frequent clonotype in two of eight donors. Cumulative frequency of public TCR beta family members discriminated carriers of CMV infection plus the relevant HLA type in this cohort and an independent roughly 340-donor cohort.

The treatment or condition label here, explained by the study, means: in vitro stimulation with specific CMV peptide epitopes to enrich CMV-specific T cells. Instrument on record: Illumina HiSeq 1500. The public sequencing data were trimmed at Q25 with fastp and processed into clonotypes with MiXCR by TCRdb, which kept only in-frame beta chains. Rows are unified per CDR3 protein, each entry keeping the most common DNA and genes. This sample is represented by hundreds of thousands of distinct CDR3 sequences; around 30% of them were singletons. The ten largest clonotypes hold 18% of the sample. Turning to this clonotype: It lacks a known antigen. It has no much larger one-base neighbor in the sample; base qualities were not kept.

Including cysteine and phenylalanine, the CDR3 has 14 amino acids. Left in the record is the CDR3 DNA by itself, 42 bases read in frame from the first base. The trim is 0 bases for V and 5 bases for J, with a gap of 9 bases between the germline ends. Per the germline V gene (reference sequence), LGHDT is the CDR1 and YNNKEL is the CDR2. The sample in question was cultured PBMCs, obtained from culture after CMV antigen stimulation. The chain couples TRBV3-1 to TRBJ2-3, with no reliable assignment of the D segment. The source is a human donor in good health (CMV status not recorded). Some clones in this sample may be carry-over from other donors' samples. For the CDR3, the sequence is CASSQEFGEDTQYF. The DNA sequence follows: TGTGCCAGCAGCCAAGAGTTTGGGGAAGATACGCAGTATTTT.